The 16 T cell receptor beta chains reported below all come from one sample, sequenced in a study of blood T cell repertoires in COVID-19. The protocol was immunoSEQ multiplex PCR, while the TCRdb copy is restricted to in-frame clones and leaves out a portion. The profile shows about 140,000 clones, over 70% of them singletons. Sequenced material: peripheral blood. The receptors were gathered from a woman aged 55-69 years with acute or convalescent COVID-19.

The CDR3 protein is CASSPPNRGFNYGYTF. The CDR3, as DNA: TGTGCCAGCTCACCACCGAACAGGGGATTTAACTATGGCTACACCTTC. The V and J genes are TRBV18 and TRBJ1-2, with 7 bases fitting TRBD1. This CDR3 contains 16 residues. V was clipped by 0 bases and J by 1 base; unmatched bases: 5. CDR1 is KGHSH, CDR2 LQKENI, per germline.

V and J are TRBV4-1 and TRBJ1-4, with a possible D match to TRBD1 (6 bases). This CDR3 comprises 18 residues. The germline gives CDR1 MGHRA, CDR2 YSYEKL. V dropped 0 bases and J dropped 4 bases, with 18 bases sitting between them. CDR3 protein: CASSQDLGTFVGNEKLFF. In DNA, the CDR3 is TGCGCCAGCAGCCAAGATCTAGGGACATTCGTAGGTAATGAAAAACTGTTTTTT.

This chain uses TRBV28 with TRBJ1-1, with TRBD1 as a possible D gene (5 bases). There are 13 residues in the CDR3. Germline-derived CDR1 and CDR2 are MDHEN and SYDVKM. V lost 6 bases to trimming and J lost 3 bases, with 11 bases between them. For the CDR3, the DNA is TGTGCCAGCAGGAGTCAGGGATACACTGAAGCTTTCTTT. Its translation is CASRSQGYTEAFF.

V and J are TRBV2 and TRBJ2-7; TRBD2 aligns across 13 bases. Germline V gene sequence: CDR1 SNHLY, CDR2 FYNNEI. Unmatched junction bases numbered 2, after V lost 4 bases and J lost 2 bases. CDR3 length: 15 residues. The CDR3 DNA reads as TGTGCCAGCAGTGGACTAGCGGGAGGCACCTACGAGCAGTACTTC. It encodes CASSGLAGGTYEQYF.

This chain uses TRBV28 with TRBJ1-5, with 7 bases fitting TRBD1. The CDR3 is made up of 15 amino acids. CDR1 and CDR2 from the germline V gene are MDHEN and SYDVKM. V lost 4 bases, J lost 4 bases, and 7 bases stayed unmatched. The CDR3 reads CASSWPDRKNQPQHF. For the CDR3, the DNA is TGTGCCAGCAGTTGGCCGGACAGGAAAAATCAGCCCCAGCATTTT. The full variable domain, in which reference TRBV28 and TRBJ1-5 provide the parts outside the CDR3, is DVKVTQSSRYLVKRTGEKVFLECVQDMDHENMFWYRQDPGLGLRLIYFSYDVKMKEKGDIPEGYSVSREKKERFSLILESASTNQTSMYLCASSWPDRKNQPQHFGDGTRLSIL.

This clone has just one count. This rearrangement joins TRBV27 to TRBJ2-7; 7 nucleotides align to TRBD1. This CDR3 region has 13 residues. Per germline, CDR1 MNHEY and CDR2 SMNVEV (reference sequence). Unmatched junction bases numbered 11, after V lost 10 bases and J lost 5 bases. This CDR3 reads CATTGAPGDEQYF. For the CDR3, the DNA is TGTGCCACCACAGGGGCTCCTGGGGACGAGCAGTACTTC.

This rearrangement joins TRBV9 to TRBJ1-2; TRBD1 matches at 10 bases. Germline CDR1 is SGDLS and CDR2 is YYNGEE. The CDR3 contains 16 residues. The junction had 11 bases not matched to a gene; V was cut back by 4 bases and J by 5 bases. The CDR3 DNA sequence: TGTGCCAGCAGCCCCCAGGACAGGGGGTTGTCGTATGGCTACACCTTC. Translating it yields CASSPQDRGLSYGYTF.

The genes are TRBV7-9 and TRBJ1-4; D is uncertain. Germline loops: CDR1 SEHNR, CDR2 FQNEAQ (reference sequence). CDR3 length equals 15 residues. V was shortened by 5 bases and J by 0 bases, with 10 bases between the two germline ends. In DNA form, the CDR3 reads TGTGCCAGCAGCCCCCAGCGGGCAACTAATGAAAAACTGTTTTTT. It specifies CASSPQRATNEKLFF.

The rearrangement links TRBV14 to TRBJ1-6, with D hard to call. Germline-derived CDR1 and CDR2 are SGHDN and FVKESK. The CDR3 extends over 13 amino acids. V lost 4 bases and J 8 bases, leaving 9 bases between the germline ends. In DNA form, the CDR3 reads TGTGCCAGCAGCCGGGCCGCTTATTCACCCCTCCACTTT. Amino acid sequence: CASSRAAYSPLHF.

The chain has TRBV5-1 and TRBJ2-7, with TRBD2 matching over 7 bases. CDR1 is SGHRS and CDR2 is YFSETQ in the germline V gene. Trimming cost V 5 bases and J 1 base; bases outside gene matches: 9. The length of the CDR3 is 15 residues. CDR3 DNA sequence: TGCGCCAGCAGGCGTCTAGCGGACGGTTCCTACGAGCAGTACTTC. This codes for CASRRLADGSYEQYF.

V usage is TRBV12-3 or TRBV12-4 and J usage is TRBJ1-1; no clear D gene. The CDR3 extends over 13 amino acids. Trimming took 10 bases from V and 0 from J, leaving 12 bases between them. The CDR3 bases are TGTGCCACTACCCAACAGCTGAACACTGAAGCTTTCTTT. It specifies CATTQQLNTEAFF.

V is TRBV19 and J is TRBJ2-2; 14 positions match TRBD2. The V and J ends lost 9 bases and 0 bases, in that order; junction bases with no gene match: 6. There are 17 residues in the CDR3. Germline CDR1 reads LNHDA; CDR2 reads SQIVND (reference sequence). CDR3 sequence (DNA): TGTGCCAGCGGGACTAGCGGGAGCCGTACGAACACCGGGGAGCTGTTTTTT. It is translated as CASGTSGSRTNTGELFF.

The chain has TRBV15 and TRBJ2-1; D gene unclear. This CDR3 is 14 amino acids long. The germline V gene has CDR1 LNHNV and CDR2 YYDKDF (reference sequence). With 3 bases removed from V and 8 bases from J, the gap between germline ends came to 14 bases. The CDR3 nucleotides read TGTGCCACCAGCAGTAAGGTGAGGTGGGATGAGCAGTTCTTC. This sequence encodes CATSSKVRWDEQFF.

The chain carries TRBV11-2 and TRBJ2-3; D may be TRBD1 (5 bases). The CDR3 loop spans 16 amino acids. CDR1 SGHAT and CDR2 FQNNGV come from the germline V gene. V was shortened by 2 bases and J by 3 bases, with 15 bases between the two germline ends. This chain's CDR3 is CASSLTSRVFTDTQYF. CDR3 sequence (DNA): TGTGCCAGCAGCTTAACCTCCAGGGTGTTTACAGATACGCAGTATTTT.

The rearrangement uses TRBV18 and TRBJ1-1; D is possibly TRBD1 (5 bases). V lost 3 bases to trimming and J lost 4 bases, with 21 bases between them. This CDR3 has 17 residues. The germline V gene encodes CDR1 KGHSH and CDR2 LQKENI. The CDR3 reads CASSPLATGLSGTEAFF. CDR3 nucleotides: TGTGCCAGCTCACCGCTAGCTACGGGACTTTCGGGCACTGAAGCTTTCTTT.

This chain joins TRBV27 and TRBJ2-1, with a possible D match to TRBD1 (6 bases). Germline CDR1 and CDR2: MNHEY and SMNVEV (reference sequence). V lost 5 bases, J lost 4 bases, and 21 bases lay in between. CDR3 length: 17 residues. For the CDR3, the DNA is TGTGCCAGCAGTGTAAGGTGGGGACACCCCCTATACAATGAGCAGTTCTTC. Translating it yields CASSVRWGHPLYNEQFF.